This T cell receptor beta chain derives from a study of blood T cells in healthy people across ages. Study-wide results and limits: There were more naive CD4+ cells and higher diversity in long-lived donors than in aged donors.

Germline V lookup: CDR1 SGDLS, CDR2 YYNGEE. This CDR3 spans 19 amino acids. The ends lost 3 bases at V and 1 base at J; junction bases unmatched: 19. In the case of this clonotype: Its specificity is unknown.

Combining a sample-barcoded 5' primer with a J-beta primer mix, a second PCR ran for roughly 7 to 11 cycles. CDR3-containing paired-end reads numbered at least 2.5 million in each sample. Via MiXCR, TCRdb re-called the 5' RACE reads, giving one row per CDR3 protein. The sample has some 900,000 distinct CDR3 sequences, around 46% seen once. With each sample, at least 5 micrograms of total RNA were extracted. The gene calls are TRBV9 and TRBJ2-7, with TRBD2 identical over 7 bases. The sample comprised blood. The receptor was derived from a man between 25 and 39 years old in good health. The CDR3 sequence: CASSGEGAVGPSGSYEQYF. The CDR3 region has the DNA TGTGCCAGCAGCGGCGAGGGCGCCGTAGGGCCTAGCGGATCCTACGAGCAGTACTTC.